This T cell receptor beta chain comes out of a study of T cell changes during pregnancy in multiple sclerosis. The protocol was immunoSEQ multiplex PCR, while the TCRdb copy is restricted to in-frame clones and leaves out a portion. The sample records 50,000 to 75,000 clones, more than 85% being singletons. Germline V lookup: CDR1 ENHRY, CDR2 SYGVKD. The CDR3 covers 15 residues. The V gene end was trimmed by 2 bases and the J gene end by 5 bases; junction bases not matched to a gene: 5. Sequencing was performed on peripheral blood, taken in the third trimester of pregnancy. The V and J genes are TRBV10-3 and TRBJ1-1; 10 positions match TRBD1. This TCR derives from a female donor in good health, enrolled as a control in a pregnancy study. The CDR3 protein is CAISERQGARTEAFF. The CDR3 bases are TGTGCCATCAGTGAGCGACAGGGGGCGAGGACTGAAGCTTTCTTT.